Listed below are T cell receptor beta chains from one sample, sequenced in a study of beta chain features in type 1 diabetes. TCRdb keeps only in-frame clones here, not all; method: immunoSEQ multiplex PCR. The table records approximately 260,000 clones, roughly a quarter of them present only once. The sequenced material came from naive CD4+ T cells from blood. The receptors derive from a woman between 25 and 40 years old with type 1 diabetes. The conserved cysteine and the conserved F or W are not part of the CDR3 here.

TRBV5-1,TRBJ2-1,ASSFGLAGSPYNEQF
TRBV10-2,TRBJ2-1,ASSGDFRGNEQF
TRBV30,TRBJ2-3,AWSAPGHTQY
TRBV7-3,TRBJ2-1,ASSPGLAGVREQF
TRBV19,TRBJ1-2,ASIPTDSYGLYGYT
TRBV25-1,TRBJ2-1,ASSDPLGDRGRVNEQF
TRBV5-4,TRBJ2-1,ASSLGGTSTYNEQF
TRBV30,TRBJ1-1,AWTLTGGANTEAF
TRBV29-1,TRBJ1-3,SVRTGGNTIY
TRBV15,TRBJ1-2,ATSTRSYGYT
TRBV5-6,TRBJ2-7,ASSLGQGASEQY
TRBV30,TRBJ2-7,AWSGRTSESYEQY
TRBV5-4,TRBJ1-2,ASSSTGAGYT
TRBV7-2,TRBJ1-2,ASSRGEGSYGYT
TRBV7-8,TRBJ2-1,ASSPLYNEQF
TRBV5-1,TRBJ1-2,ASSVDRGMEYGYT
TRBV19,TRBJ2-7,ASSDLAGISGEQY
TRBV15,TRBJ2-7,ATSTRTSGTNEQY
TRBV29-1,TRBJ2-5,SVYTGVETQY
TRBV6-5,TRBJ2-3,ASGIEGGTDTQY
TRBV10-3,TRBJ1-5,AISDQRGLQPQH
TRBV29-1,TRBJ1-5,SVVLSPNQPQH